Below are 19 T cell receptor beta chains sequenced from a single sample in a study of blood T cell repertoires in COVID-19. The method was immunoSEQ multiplex PCR; TCRdb's version includes in-frame clones alone and lacks a portion of them. The table shows 45,000 to 70,000 clones, with about 85% occurring only once. The sequencing sample was made of peripheral blood. These TCRs come from an elderly woman with acute or convalescent COVID-19.

The chain uses TRBV19 and TRBJ2-2; 7 nucleotides align to TRBD1. CDR3 length: 16 residues. V was clipped by 3 bases and J by 7 bases; unmatched bases: 11. Germline-derived CDR1 and CDR2 are LNHDA and SQIVND (reference sequence). Written as DNA, the CDR3 is TGTGCCAGTAGTATGCCCGCCGGGACAGTTGACGGGGAGCTGTTTTTT. Its protein product is CASSMPAGTVDGELFF.

The rearrangement links TRBV5-1 to TRBJ1-6, with D uncertain. The CDR3 contains 15 residues. Trimming shortened V by 2 bases and J by 6 bases, and 12 bases separated the two germline ends. The V gene's germline CDR1 is SGHRS and CDR2 YFSETQ. Written as DNA, the CDR3 is TGCGCCAGCAGCTTCGAGGGCGGTTCTAATTCACCCCTCCACTTT. It translates to CASSFEGGSNSPLHF.

V and J are TRBV4-1 and TRBJ2-1; TRBD2 is a possible D gene (6 bases). V lost 0 bases and J lost 3, with 6 bases in between. Germline V gives CDR1 MGHRA, CDR2 YSYEKL. The CDR3 extends over 14 amino acids. The CDR3 protein is CASSQDSGYNEQFF. The CDR3 bases are TGCGCCAGCAGCCAAGATAGCGGCTACAATGAGCAGTTCTTC.

This clone appeared a single time. This chain joins TRBV3-1 (or the pseudogene TRBV3-2) and TRBJ1-1; 7 bases map to TRBD1. This CDR3 is 16 amino acids long. The V gene's germline CDR1 is LGHDT and CDR2 YNNKEL (reference sequence). After removal of 4 bases from V and 1 base from J, the junction contained 9 bases not matched to a gene. The CDR3 loop is CASSPRQGIGNTEAFF. The CDR3 nucleotides are TGTGCCAGCAGCCCGAGACAGGGAATCGGGAACACTGAAGCTTTCTTT.

V usage is TRBV6-5 and J usage is TRBJ1-5, with D possibly being TRBD1 (5 bases). This CDR3 contains 14 residues. V was cut by 5 bases and J by 5 bases, with 13 bases left in between. Germline CDR1 is MNHEY and CDR2 is SVGAGI. CDR3 DNA: TGTGCCAGCAGTAGTAGAGGAGGGGATCAGCCCCAGCATTTT. Amino acid sequence: CASSSRGGDQPQHF.

This chain links TRBV7-3 with TRBJ2-5; 9 bases agree with TRBD2. J lost 5 bases, V lost 5 bases, and 6 bases had no gene match. The germline gives CDR1 SGHTA, CDR2 FQGTGA. This CDR3 region has 14 residues. Here the CDR3 reads CASSGGGAGETQYF. Here the CDR3 DNA reads TGTGCCAGCAGCGGCGGGGGGGCCGGTGAGACCCAGTACTTC.

V gene TRBV3-1 (or the pseudogene TRBV3-2) combines with J gene TRBJ1-1; 7 bases match TRBD1. V dropped 2 bases and J dropped 6; count of bases not matched to a gene: 3. There are 13 residues in the CDR3. Germline V lookup: CDR1 LGHDT, CDR2 YNNKEL (reference sequence). CDR3 sequence reads: CASSQYRGAEAFF. Written as DNA, the CDR3 is TGTGCCAGCAGCCAATACAGGGGTGCTGAAGCTTTCTTT.

The genes are TRBV2 and TRBJ1-5; 7 bases fit TRBD1. Germline assignment: CDR1 SNHLY and CDR2 FYNNEI. V gave up 5 bases and J gave up 0 bases; unmatched junction bases: 4. The CDR3 loop spans 15 amino acids. In DNA form, the CDR3 reads TGTGCCAGCAGTCCACAGGGGAATAGCAATCAGCCCCAGCATTTT. It codes for CASSPQGNSNQPQHF.

The chain joins TRBV9 to TRBJ1-1, with TRBD1 matching 9 bases. J gave up 4 bases and V 4 bases, and 5 bases lay outside the gene matches. Germline V gene sequence: CDR1 SGDLS, CDR2 YYNGEE. The CDR3 is 14 amino acids. CDR3 loop: CASSPGTGFTEAFF. The CDR3, as DNA: TGTGCCAGCAGCCCAGGGACAGGGTTCACTGAAGCTTTCTTT.

Of note for this clone: In the same sample, other DNA sequences code for this CDR3. The gene calls are TRBV7-9 and TRBJ1-2, with 9 positions matching TRBD1. This CDR3 contains 14 residues. The germline V gene has CDR1 SEHNR and CDR2 FQNEAQ (reference sequence). Losses at the gene ends were 1 base for V and 7 bases for J; bases not matched to a gene: 4. CDR3 in DNA: TGTGCCAGCAGCTTAGGACAGGGGGAAGGTGGCTACACCTTC. As protein: CASSLGQGEGGYTF.

The chain joins TRBV6-5 to TRBJ1-2, with D tentatively TRBD1 (6 bases). The CDR3 is 14 amino acids. The V gene's germline CDR1 is MNHEY and CDR2 SVGAGI. Trimming pared 7 bases from V and 0 bases from J, leaving 12 bases between. CDR3 amino acids: CASTTQGPNYGYTF. CDR3 bases: TGTGCCAGCACCACACAGGGACCTAACTATGGCTACACCTTC.

The chain joins TRBV19 to TRBJ1-1; D is undetermined. V was pared by 1 base and J by 3 bases, with 9 bases between. The CDR3 sequence is 14 residues long. The V gene's germline CDR1 is LNHDA and CDR2 SQIVND (reference sequence). The CDR3, as DNA: TGTGCCAGTAGTATAGTTGGCAGTTACACTGAAGCTTTCTTT. Its protein is CASSIVGSYTEAFF.

The chain recombines TRBV2 with TRBJ2-1; 9 bases match TRBD1. The CDR3 sequence is 15 residues long. Looked up from germline, CDR1 is SNHLY and CDR2 is FYNNEI. J gave up 9 bases and V 0 bases, and 6 bases lay outside the gene matches. CDR3 sequence: CASSEAGQGVVEQFF. CDR3 coding DNA: TGTGCCAGCAGTGAAGCGGGACAGGGTGTTGTTGAGCAGTTCTTC.

As for this clone: An end of the junction does not agree with germline; a read error may underlie this. This chain connects TRBV7-8 to TRBJ1-3; possible D gene TRBD1, 6 bases. The CDR3 totals 16 residues. Germline values: CDR1 SGHVS, CDR2 FQNEAQ. CDR3 amino acids: CASTPTGGTSGNTIYF. The CDR3 nucleotides are TGTGCCAGCACCCCGACAGGTGGAACCTCTGGGAACACCATATATTTT.

The sample holds a few counts of this clone. The V gene is TRBV19, the J gene TRBJ1-6, with a tentative D call TRBD1 (6 bases). Germline CDR1 reads LNHDA; CDR2 reads SQIVND (reference sequence). There are 15 residues in the CDR3. Trimming removed 2 bases from V and 10 bases from J, with 15 bases in between. CDR3 sequence (DNA): TGTGCCAGTAGTATAACGGCAGGGGAGGGCTCACCCCTCCACTTT. It encodes CASSITAGEGSPLHF.

This chain joins TRBV30 and TRBJ2-7; 10 positions match TRBD2. The CDR3 contains 14 residues. Germline loops: CDR1 GTSNPN, CDR2 SVGIG (reference sequence). Trimming at V came to 3 bases and at J to 2 bases, leaving 4 bases not matched to a gene. CDR3 amino acids: CAWSLSGGTYEQYF. CDR3 bases: TGTGCCTGGAGCCTTAGCGGGGGGACCTACGAGCAGTACTTC. The complete variable domain, with remaining parts taken from reference TRBV30 and TRBJ2-7, reads SQTIHQWPATLVQPVGSPLSLECTVEGTSNPNLYWYRQAAGRGLQLLFYSVGIGQISSEVPQNLSASRPQDRQFILSSKKLLLSDSGFYLCAWSLSGGTYEQYFGPGTRLTVT.

The sample holds a few counts of this clone. The chain links TRBV6-5 to TRBJ1-5; TRBD1 matches at 7 bases. Germline V gene sequence: CDR1 MNHEY, CDR2 SVGAGI. V was pared by 6 bases and J by 7 bases, with 12 bases of the junction left unmatched. CDR3 length: 15 residues. The CDR3: CASSPRTGGDQPQHF. CDR3 DNA: TGTGCCAGCAGCCCCCGGACAGGAGGCGACCAGCCCCAGCATTTT.

V usage is TRBV29-1 and J usage is TRBJ1-3; TRBD1 is a possible D gene (5 bases). The V end was cut by 4 bases, the J end by 4 bases, with 11 bases between. CDR1 and CDR2 (germline): SQVTM, ANQGSEA. The CDR3 totals 13 residues. In DNA, the CDR3 is TGCAGCGTTGGATCAGGGTCAGGAAACACCATATATTTT. The encoded protein is CSVGSGSGNTIYF.

This clone was recorded many times. The rearrangement links TRBV29-1 to TRBJ1-1, with 9 bases that match TRBD1. The germline CDR1 and CDR2 sequences are SQVTM and ANQGSEA. The CDR3 is 13 residues long. The V and J ends lost 7 bases and 1 base, in that order; junction bases with no gene match: 4. The CDR3 DNA reads TGCAGCGCTAAACAGGGGGCGAACACTGAAGCTTTCTTT. Its translation: CSAKQGANTEAFF.